This record looks at one TCR beta chain sequence and its context. What it binds is not known. This specimen comes from a study of T cells in Graves' hyperthyroidism and ophthalmopathy. Study-wide findings and caveats: Ophthalmopathy was separated from stable hyperthyroidism by a 13 V-J model. The model's output predicted ophthalmopathy at a median of about 6.5 months prior to onset.

Trimming cost V 6 bases and J 8 bases, with 13 bases left between them. CDR1 is MDHEN and CDR2 is SYDVKM in the germline V gene. The CDR3 loop spans 12 amino acids. Researchers took RNA transcripts and amplified the TCR beta CDR3 regions from them. When the TCR CDR3 underwent first-round RT-PCR, the HTBI primer set was used. TCRdb ran MiXCR on the multiplex PCR reads and lists one entry per CDR3 protein. The repertoire holds 350,000 to 400,000 distinct CDR3 sequences, with approximately 19% as singletons. An absence of ophthalmopathy progression within 18 months meant stable Graves' hyperthyroidism. The source of this sequence is a woman between 18 and 29 years old with Graves' hyperthyroidism. V and J are TRBV28 and TRBJ1-2, with D unresolved. Sample: blood. The CDR3 sequence is CASSLLSEGYTF. The DNA of the CDR3 is TGTGCCAGCAGCTTGTTGTCCGAGGGCTACACCTTC.